These 10 T cell receptor beta chains came from one sample sequenced in a study of T cells in Graves' hyperthyroidism and ophthalmopathy (dated by TCRdb to the late 2010s). Library preparation was by multiplex PCR. The sequencer was an Illumina HiSeq 2000. TCR beta CDR3 regions were amplified from RNA transcripts. A first-round RT-PCR of the TCR CDR3 used the HTBI primer set with the Qiagen OneStep RT-PCR kit. TCRdb ran its own pipeline on the public reads, namely fastp trimming at Q25 and MiXCR clone calling, and kept in-frame beta chains. A single entry per CDR3 protein holds the most common genes and DNA from its merged rows. The sample profile shows more than 500,000 distinct CDR3 sequences; 40% to 55% of them were found once. The top ten clones comprise 35% to 50% of the sample. Sequenced material: peripheral blood or thyroid tissue (not recorded which). The source is an adult woman with Graves' disease, either hyperthyroidism or ophthalmopathy (not recorded which).

This clonotype was detected a few times. The chain has TRBV2 and TRBJ2-7; 7 bases match TRBD2. The CDR3 runs 13 residues. The germline V gene has CDR1 SNHLY and CDR2 FYNNEI. The V gene end was trimmed by 2 bases and the J gene end by 12 bases; junction bases not matched to a gene: 10. This CDR3 is CASSELSGGRRYF. The CDR3 nucleotides read TGTGCCAGCAGTGAACTCTCGGGAGGCCGTCGGTACTTC.

On this clonotype itself: The conserved closing phenylalanine or tryptophan is absent in this CDR3, likely reflecting a read error. No DNA is shown, since the ends of the CDR3 on it are uncertain; the CDR3 is the one TCRdb lists. The chain uses TRBV10-3 and TRBJ1-1. The CDR3 length equals 8 residues, ends included. CDR1 is ENHRY, CDR2 SYGVKD, per germline. CDR3 sequence: CAISEEAY.

The chain recombines TRBV5-1 with TRBJ2-7, with D possibly TRBD2 on 6 matching bases. Germline assignment: CDR1 SGHRS and CDR2 YFSETQ. Between the trimmed V and J ends, which lost 0 bases and 6 bases, there was a span of 10 bases. The CDR3 is 13 amino acids. CDR3 sequence (DNA): TGCGCCAGCAGCTTGGCGGGGAGGAGCGAGCAGTACTTC. Protein: CASSLAGRSEQYF.

V gene TRBV18 combines with J gene TRBJ2-1, with 9 bases fitting TRBD2. Germline V CDR1 and CDR2: KGHSH, LQKENI. This CDR3 region has 15 residues. The J segment lost 8 bases and the V segment lost 0 bases, leaving 5 bases of the junction unmatched. In DNA, the CDR3 is TGTGCCAGCTCACCACCGTTTTTAGCGGGGGATGAGCAGTTCTTC. Protein sequence: CASSPPFLAGDEQFF.

This clonotype was picked up a small number of times. J is TRBJ2-3 and V is TRBV6-2 or TRBV6-3; 10 nucleotides agree with TRBD2. The CDR3 sequence is 11 residues long. CDR1 and CDR2 (germline): MNHEY, SVGEGT. With V trimmed by 5 bases and J by 15 bases, 5 bases remained unmatched. CDR3 protein: CASSDLAGEYF. The CDR3 nucleotides are TGTGCCAGCAGTGATCTAGCGGGAGAATATTTT.

The chain uses TRBV20-1 and TRBJ1-5; 9 bases map to TRBD1. CDR1 is DFQATT, CDR2 SNEGSKA, per germline (reference sequence). J gave up 9 bases and V 6 bases, and 15 bases lay outside the gene matches. The CDR3 is 15 residues long. The CDR3 spells CSAKKGTGYQGPQHF. The CDR3 DNA follows: TGCAGTGCCAAGAAGGGGACAGGGTACCAGGGGCCCCAGCATTTT.

In this sample, this clonotype turned up a few times. J is TRBJ1-2 and V is TRBV7-6; 9 nucleotides line up with TRBD1. CDR1 is SGHVS and CDR2 is FNYEAQ in the germline V gene. This CDR3 contains 13 residues. V lost 5 bases and J lost 8; bases outside the gene matches: 6. The CDR3 DNA reads TGTGCCAGCAGCCGGACAGGGGAGGGCGGCTACACCTTC. This codes for CASSRTGEGGYTF.

This chain connects TRBV6-2 or TRBV6-3 to TRBJ2-7; no definite D call. In germline, CDR1 is MNHEY, CDR2 SVGEGT. V gave up 8 bases and J gave up 3 bases, with 14 bases separating them. The CDR3 runs to 13 residues. The CDR3 region is CASGRASGYEQYF. As DNA, the CDR3 is TGTGCCAGCGGAAGAGCGTCAGGCTACGAGCAGTACTTC.

This chain connects TRBV29-1 to TRBJ2-5, with D maybe TRBD2 (5 bases). Looked up from germline, CDR1 is SQVTM and CDR2 is ANQGSEA. There are 12 residues in the CDR3. The V and J ends lost 8 bases and 1 base respectively, with 11 bases between them. The CDR3 region is CSLGRVQETQYF. CDR3 sequence (DNA): TGCAGCTTAGGGCGGGTCCAAGAGACCCAGTACTTC.

This clonotype was recorded a few times. CDR3 in DNA: TGCAGTGCTACTTATCGTCAGTACGAGCAGTACTTC. It yields the protein CSATYRQYEQYF. The chain combines TRBV20-1 with TRBJ2-7; no clear D gene. Germline CDR1 and CDR2: DFQATT and SNEGSKA (reference sequence). Deletions cut 4 bases from V and 4 bases from J, with 11 bases between. The CDR3 covers 12 residues.